The 19 T cell receptor beta chains below come from one sample, sequenced in a study of T cell responses to AZD1222 COVID-19 vaccine. Libraries were prepared by immunoSEQ multiplex PCR; TCRdb keeps only in-frame clonotypes and omits some of them. The data contain about 150,000 clones, around nine tenths of them singletons. The sample in question was peripheral blood, obtained on day 0 of MenACWY control vaccination. Receptor source: an adult in good health.

The CDR3 DNA is TGTGCCGGCCGGCTCGGGGATACGCAGTATTTT. This translates into CAGRLGDTQYF. The chain employs TRBV6-5 and TRBJ2-3; D unresolved. V was clipped by 11 bases and J by 6 bases, with 12 bases between them. The germline gives CDR1 MNHEY, CDR2 SVGAGI. The CDR3 spans 11 residues.

V is TRBV6-5 and J is TRBJ1-4; D not certain. V was trimmed by 6 bases and J by 5 bases, leaving 16 bases between them. Looked up from germline, CDR1 is MNHEY and CDR2 is SVGAGI. This CDR3 contains 15 residues. Here the CDR3 reads CASRISRASNEKLFF. Written as DNA, the CDR3 is TGTGCCAGCAGAATAAGCCGGGCTTCGAATGAAAAACTGTTTTTT.

The chain couples TRBV27 to TRBJ2-2, with D perhaps being TRBD1 or TRBD2 (6 bases each). This CDR3 has 14 amino acids. Deletions cut 8 bases from V and 7 bases from J, with 17 bases between. Germline CDR1 is MNHEY and CDR2 is SMNVEV (reference sequence). The CDR3 DNA reads as TGTGCCAGCCGCCAGGGGAGGATTTTCGGGGAGCTGTTTTTT. Its translation is CASRQGRIFGELFF.

The CDR3 spells CAWSAVAYNEQFF. The CDR3 DNA is TGTGCCTGGAGTGCCGTGGCTTACAATGAGCAGTTCTTC. V gene TRBV30 combines with J gene TRBJ2-1; D unclear. CDR1 is GTSNPN and CDR2 is SVGIG in the germline V gene (reference sequence). Trimming cost V 1 base and J 4 bases, with 8 bases left between them. CDR3 length equals 13 residues. The full variable domain, its missing parts supplied by reference TRBV30 and TRBJ2-1, is SQTIHQWPATLVQPVGSPLSLECTVEGTSNPNLYWYRQAAGRGLQLLFYSVGIGQISSEVPQNLSASRPQDRQFILSSKKLLLSDSGFYLCAWSAVAYNEQFFGPGTRLTVL.

This clone was observed once. V is TRBV5-6 and J is TRBJ1-6, with D tentatively TRBD1 (6 bases). Germline V CDR1 and CDR2: SGHDT, YYEEEE. The CDR3 has 13 residues. V lost 7 bases and J lost 6, with 11 bases in between. CDR3 protein: CASYDRLNSPLHF. The CDR3 coding sequence is TGTGCCAGCTACGACAGGCTTAATTCACCCCTCCACTTT.

This clone is classed as medium-sized. This specimen includes other DNA sequences encoding the same CDR3. This chain joins TRBV6-1 and TRBJ2-3; 12 bases map to TRBD2. Losses at the gene ends were 2 bases for V and 4 bases for J; bases not matched to a gene: 1. From germline, CDR1 is MNHNS and CDR2 SASEGT. The CDR3 extends over 15 amino acids. CDR3 residues: CASSELAGGPDTQYF. CDR3 sequence (DNA): TGTGCCAGCAGTGAACTAGCGGGAGGGCCAGATACGCAGTATTTT.

This chain uses TRBV5-1 with TRBJ1-1; D may be TRBD1 (6 bases). CDR1 is SGHRS, CDR2 YFSETQ, per germline. The germline V and J ends were trimmed by 3 bases and 5 bases, with 14 bases remaining between them. The length of the CDR3 is 14 residues. CDR3 in amino acids: CASSSQGSGTEAFF. CDR3 DNA: TGCGCCAGCAGCTCACAGGGTTCCGGTACTGAAGCTTTCTTT.

The rearrangement links TRBV27 to TRBJ2-7; D remains unclear. CDR3 size: 16 residues. The germline V gene has CDR1 MNHEY and CDR2 SMNVEV (reference sequence). The V end was cut by 2 bases, the J end by 0 bases, with 14 bases between. The CDR3 sequence: CASSLVVGSSSYEQYF. As DNA, the CDR3 is TGTGCCAGCAGTTTAGTTGTCGGTAGCAGCTCCTACGAGCAGTACTTC.

The J gene is TRBJ2-1, the V gene TRBV6-5; D is undetermined. Trimming took 0 bases from V and 2 from J, leaving 8 bases between them. In germline, CDR1 is MNHEY, CDR2 SVGAGI. This CDR3 comprises 15 residues. CDR3 protein: CASSYSLGTYNEQFF. CDR3 nucleotides: TGTGCCAGCAGTTACTCTCTAGGGACCTACAATGAGCAGTTCTTC.

The rearrangement links TRBV28 to TRBJ1-5; D is unresolved. There are 12 residues in the CDR3. Trimming stripped 6 bases from V and 4 bases from J, with 7 bases between. Germline V gene data show CDR1 as MDHEN and CDR2 as SYDVKM. As DNA, the CDR3 is TGTGCCAGCAGGGGCAATAATCAGCCCCAGCATTTT. This sequence encodes CASRGNNQPQHF.

DNA of the CDR3: TGCGCCAGCAGCTTGGAGACTCATGCCGTGGAGCAGTACTTC. Its translation is CASSLETHAVEQYF. The V and J genes are TRBV5-1 and TRBJ2-7; D remains ambiguous. This CDR3 is built from 14 residues. The V end lost 0 bases, the J end lost 7 bases, and 14 bases lay between the germline ends. Germline V gene lookup returns CDR1 SGHRS and CDR2 YFSETQ.

The table lists this clone with a count of one. V and J are TRBV21-1 and TRBJ2-2; the table's D call, TRBD1, has no DNA check behind it. TRBV21-1 constitutes a pseudogene. The CDR3 consists of 18 residues. The CDR3, as DNA: TGTGCCAGCAGCAAGGGGACAGCCTTCCTTCGAAACACCGGGGAGCTGTTTTTT. This encodes CASSKGTAFLRNTGELFF.

The V call is TRBV3-1 (or the pseudogene TRBV3-2), the J call TRBJ1-1; D is possibly TRBD1 (6 bases). The CDR3 has 15 residues. Germline CDR1 and CDR2: LGHDT and YNNKEL (reference sequence). V lost 6 bases to trimming and J lost 0 bases, with 14 bases between them. This CDR3 reads CASRPQGTMNTEAFF. Here the CDR3 DNA reads TGTGCCAGCAGGCCCCAGGGGACCATGAACACTGAAGCTTTCTTT.

V usage is TRBV10-3 and J usage is TRBJ2-7; tentative D call: TRBD2 (5 bases). The germline CDR1 and CDR2 sequences are ENHRY and SYGVKD. V was shortened by 8 bases and J by 2 bases, with 16 bases between the two germline ends. The CDR3 has 14 residues. CDR3 sequence: CAIEDGVGPYEQYF. CDR3 bases: TGTGCCATCGAGGACGGGGTGGGTCCCTACGAGCAGTACTTC.

This chain joins TRBV20-1 and TRBJ1-4, with D tentatively TRBD1 (6 bases). CDR1 and CDR2 (germline): DFQATT, SNEGSKA (reference sequence). The CDR3 runs to 11 residues. The ends were cut back, 5 bases at V and 15 bases at J, with 16 bases in the middle. This chain's CDR3 is CSALGGHFMFF. The CDR3 DNA reads as TGCAGTGCTCTTGGGGGGCATTTCATGTTTTTT.

This chain connects TRBV5-1 to TRBJ2-7; the D gene is possibly TRBD2 (6 bases). V lost 2 bases to trimming and J lost 2 bases, with 11 bases between them. Germline lookup yields CDR1 SGHRS and CDR2 YFSETQ. This CDR3 has 14 amino acids. CDR3 nucleotide sequence: TGCGCCAGCAGCTTCACGGGGGTACCCTACGAGCAGTACTTC. This encodes CASSFTGVPYEQYF.

The rearrangement joins TRBV21-1 to TRBJ2-7. TRBV21-1 is tagged as a pseudogene. The CDR3 extends over 14 amino acids. The CDR3 DNA reads TGTGCCAGCAGCAAAGCCCCCCCGAACTACGAGCAGTACTTC. Translated, it gives CASSKAPPNYEQYF.

This chain links TRBV12-3 or TRBV12-4 with TRBJ2-7; D call uncertain. The CDR3 contains 12 residues. Between the trimmed V and J ends, which lost 5 bases and 4 bases, there was a span of 9 bases. CDR3 bases: TGTGCCAGCAGTCAGACTTTATACGAGCAGTACTTC. This translates into CASSQTLYEQYF.

The rearrangement links TRBV11-2 to TRBJ2-7; no clear D gene. Trimming left V 1 base short and J 2 bases short, with 9 bases between. The CDR3 contains 14 residues. Germline CDR1 and CDR2: SGHAT and FQNNGV. CDR3 region: CASSLVRQPYEQYF. Here the CDR3 DNA reads TGTGCCAGCAGCTTAGTGCGCCAGCCCTACGAGCAGTACTTC.